Listed below are T cell receptor beta chains from one sample, sequenced in a study of T cell responses to AZD1222 COVID-19 vaccine. TCRdb's table, derived via immunoSEQ multiplex PCR, lists solely in-frame clones and lacks some. The top ten hold approximately 5.1% of the sample, which has about 150,000 clones, approximately 87% seen once. This sample comprised peripheral blood, obtained on day 0 of MenACWY control vaccination. The receptors shown here come from an adult in good health. Each CDR3 is given with its conserved first and last residue. The order of the fields is V gene, J gene, CDR3 protein.

TRBV5-1,TRBJ1-1,CASSAGTGNTEAFF
TRBV5-1,TRBJ1-1,CASSRSGQEIFFNTEAFF
TRBV18,TRBJ1-2,CASSPGQGAGYGYTF
TRBV18,TRBJ1-1,CASSPRNLGNTEAFF
TRBV27,TRBJ2-3,CASSLTRGTDTQYF
TRBV5-1,TRBJ2-2,CASSFGESSGELFF
TRBV9,TRBJ2-1,CASSALTNRGYNEQFF
TRBV4-2,TRBJ2-7,CASSQDRLVF
TRBV24-1,TRBJ2-3,CATSDSWTDTQYF
TRBV28,TRBJ2-5,CASTLGGSLETQYF
TRBV27,TRBJ2-7,CASSLSKPEDDTKRNYEQYF
TRBV29-1,TRBJ1-4,CSVSTGAYNEKLFF
TRBV24-1,TRBJ2-2,CATSDRTSGLAGELFF
TRBV2,TRBJ1-5,CASTPQGGQPQHF
TRBV4-1,TRBJ2-3,CASSQEGFSAQYF
TRBV3-1/TRBV3-2,TRBJ2-3,CASSSAGRSTDTQYF
TRBV2,TRBJ1-1,CASSPAGEAFF
TRBV18,TRBJ1-6,CASSRQEPLRSYNSPLHF
TRBV19,TRBJ1-4,CASSVGEKLFF
TRBV19,TRBJ1-1,CASSWRASRNTEAFF